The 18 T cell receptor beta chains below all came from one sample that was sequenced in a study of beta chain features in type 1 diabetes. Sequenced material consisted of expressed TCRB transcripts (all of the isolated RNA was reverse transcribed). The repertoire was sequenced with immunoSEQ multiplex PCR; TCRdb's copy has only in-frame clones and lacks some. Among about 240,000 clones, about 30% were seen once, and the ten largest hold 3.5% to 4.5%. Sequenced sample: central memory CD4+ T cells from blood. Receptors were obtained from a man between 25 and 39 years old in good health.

CDR3 coding DNA: TGTGCCAGCAGCTTGGGCCCGACAGGAACCTACGAGCAGTACTTC. As protein: CASSLGPTGTYEQYF. This chain links TRBV5-4 with TRBJ2-7; possibly TRBD1 for D (6 bases). The V gene lost 0 bases and the J gene lost 2 bases, with 12 bases spanning the gap. This CDR3 spans 15 amino acids. CDR1 is SGHNT and CDR2 is YYREEE in the germline V gene (reference sequence). Drawing the rest from reference TRBV5-4 and TRBJ2-7, the complete variable domain is ETGVTQSPTHLIKTRGQQVTLRCSSQSGHNTVSWYQQALGQGPQFIFQYYREEENGRGNFPPRFSGLQFPNYSSELNVNALELDDSALYLCASSLGPTGTYEQYFGPGTRLTVT.

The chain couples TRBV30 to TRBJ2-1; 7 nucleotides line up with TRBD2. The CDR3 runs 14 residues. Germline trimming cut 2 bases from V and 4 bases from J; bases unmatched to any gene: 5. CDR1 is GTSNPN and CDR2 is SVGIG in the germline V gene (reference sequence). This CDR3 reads CAWSHGRRYNEQFF. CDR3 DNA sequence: TGTGCCTGGAGTCACGGGAGGAGATACAATGAGCAGTTCTTC.

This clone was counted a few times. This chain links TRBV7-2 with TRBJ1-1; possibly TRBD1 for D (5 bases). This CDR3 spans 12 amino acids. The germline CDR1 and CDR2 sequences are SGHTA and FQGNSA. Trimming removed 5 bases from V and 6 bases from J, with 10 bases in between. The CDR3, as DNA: TGTGCCAGCAGCGTACTGACAGCTGAAGCTTTCTTT. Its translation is CASSVLTAEAFF.

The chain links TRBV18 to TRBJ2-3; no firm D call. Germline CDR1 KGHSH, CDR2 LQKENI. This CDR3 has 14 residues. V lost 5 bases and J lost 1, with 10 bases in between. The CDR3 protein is CASSAAQRTDTQYF. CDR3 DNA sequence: TGTGCCAGCTCAGCCGCACAGCGCACAGATACGCAGTATTTT.

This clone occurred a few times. The chain's CDR3 is CASSPNQAGYQETQYF. The DNA of the CDR3 is TGTGCCAGCAGCCCAAACCAGGCAGGATACCAAGAGACCCAGTACTTC. V usage is TRBV5-4 and J usage is TRBJ2-5; D not certain. Germline CDR1 and CDR2: SGHNT and YYREEE (reference sequence). The length of the CDR3 is 16 residues. Between the trimmed V and J ends, which lost 4 bases and 0 bases, there was a span of 16 bases.

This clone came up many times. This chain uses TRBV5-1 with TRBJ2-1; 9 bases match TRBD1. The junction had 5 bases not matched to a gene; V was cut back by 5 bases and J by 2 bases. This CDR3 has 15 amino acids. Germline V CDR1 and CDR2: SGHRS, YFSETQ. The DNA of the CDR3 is TGCGCCAGCAGATTACAGGGGGCCCCCTACAATGAGCAGTTCTTC. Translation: CASRLQGAPYNEQFF.

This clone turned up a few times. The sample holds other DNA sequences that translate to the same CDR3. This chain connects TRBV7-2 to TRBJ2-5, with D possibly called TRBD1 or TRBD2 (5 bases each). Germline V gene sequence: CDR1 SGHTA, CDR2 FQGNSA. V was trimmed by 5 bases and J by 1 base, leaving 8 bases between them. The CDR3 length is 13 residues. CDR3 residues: CASSRDRQETQYF. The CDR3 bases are TGTGCCAGCAGCCGGGACCGCCAAGAGACCCAGTACTTC.

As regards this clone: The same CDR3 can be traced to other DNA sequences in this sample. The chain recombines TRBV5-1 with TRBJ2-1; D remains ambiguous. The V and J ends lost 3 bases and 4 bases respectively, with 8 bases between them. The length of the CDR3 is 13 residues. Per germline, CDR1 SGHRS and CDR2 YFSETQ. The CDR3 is CASSSSSYNEQFF. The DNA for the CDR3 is TGCGCCAGCAGCTCTAGTTCGTACAATGAGCAGTTCTTC. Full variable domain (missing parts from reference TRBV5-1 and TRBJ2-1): KAGVTQTPRYLIKTRGQQVTLSCSPISGHRSVSWYQQTPGQGLQFLFEYFSETQRNKGNFPGRFSGRQFSNSRSEMNVSTLELGDSALYLCASSSSSYNEQFFGPGTRLTVL.

This CDR3 reads CASSPTRGGGEQYF. In DNA, the CDR3 is TGTGCCAGCAGTCCGACCCGAGGCGGAGGCGAGCAGTACTTC. This rearrangement joins TRBV6-1 to TRBJ2-7, with TRBD2 as a possible D gene (5 bases). The V end lost 5 bases, the J end lost 6 bases, and 17 bases lay between the germline ends. Germline V gives CDR1 MNHNS, CDR2 SASEGT. The CDR3 is 14 amino acids.

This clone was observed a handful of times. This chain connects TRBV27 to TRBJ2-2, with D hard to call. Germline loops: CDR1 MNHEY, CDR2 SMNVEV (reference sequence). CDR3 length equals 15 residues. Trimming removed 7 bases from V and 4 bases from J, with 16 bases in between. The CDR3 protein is CASNEHGRITGELFF. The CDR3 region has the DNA TGTGCCAGCAACGAACACGGGCGGATCACCGGGGAGCTGTTTTTT.

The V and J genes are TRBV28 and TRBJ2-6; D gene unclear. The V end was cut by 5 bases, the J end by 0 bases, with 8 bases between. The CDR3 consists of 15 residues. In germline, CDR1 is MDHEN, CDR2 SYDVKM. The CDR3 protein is CASSTPSSGANVLTF. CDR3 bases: TGTGCCAGCAGTACACCAAGCTCTGGGGCCAACGTCCTGACTTTC.

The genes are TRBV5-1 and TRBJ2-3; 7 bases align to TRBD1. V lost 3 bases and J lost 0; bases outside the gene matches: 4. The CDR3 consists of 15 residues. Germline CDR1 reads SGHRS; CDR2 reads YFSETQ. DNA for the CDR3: TGCGCCAGCAGCTCCGCGACAGGGAGCACAGATACGCAGTATTTT. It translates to CASSSATGSTDTQYF.

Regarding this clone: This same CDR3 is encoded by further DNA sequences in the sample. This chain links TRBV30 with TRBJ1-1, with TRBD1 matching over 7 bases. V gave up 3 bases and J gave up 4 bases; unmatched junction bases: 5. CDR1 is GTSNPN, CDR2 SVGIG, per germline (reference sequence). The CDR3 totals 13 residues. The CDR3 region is CAWSATGFTEAFF. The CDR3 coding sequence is TGTGCCTGGAGCGCGACAGGGTTCACTGAAGCTTTCTTT.

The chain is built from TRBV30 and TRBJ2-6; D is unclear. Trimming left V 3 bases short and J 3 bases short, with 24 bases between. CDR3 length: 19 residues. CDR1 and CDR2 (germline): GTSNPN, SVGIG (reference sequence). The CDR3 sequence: CAWSQFGGRTPGGANVLTF. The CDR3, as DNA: TGTGCCTGGAGCCAGTTTGGCGGAAGGACCCCGGGTGGGGCCAACGTCCTGACTTTC.

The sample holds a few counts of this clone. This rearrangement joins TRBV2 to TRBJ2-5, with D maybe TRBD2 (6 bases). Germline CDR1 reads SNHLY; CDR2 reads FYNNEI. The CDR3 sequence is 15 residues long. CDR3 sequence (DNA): TGTGCGTGCCTCCCCGGACTGGCCGCAACGGGGGACCAGTACTTC. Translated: CACLPGLAATGDQYF.

DNA of the CDR3: TGCGCCAGTAACCGGGACGGGAGCTATGGCTACACCTTC. It translates to CASNRDGSYGYTF. The genes are TRBV5-1 and TRBJ1-2; a possible D gene is TRBD1 (5 bases). The germline gives CDR1 SGHRS, CDR2 YFSETQ. Trimming removed 8 bases from V and 4 bases from J, with 15 bases in between. The CDR3 loop spans 13 amino acids.

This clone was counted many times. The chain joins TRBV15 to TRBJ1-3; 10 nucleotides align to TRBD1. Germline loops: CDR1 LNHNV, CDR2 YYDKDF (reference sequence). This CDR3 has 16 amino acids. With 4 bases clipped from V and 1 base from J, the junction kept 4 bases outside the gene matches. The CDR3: CATSKTGGASGNTIYF. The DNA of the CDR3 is TGTGCCACCAGCAAGACAGGGGGCGCGTCTGGAAACACCATATATTTT.

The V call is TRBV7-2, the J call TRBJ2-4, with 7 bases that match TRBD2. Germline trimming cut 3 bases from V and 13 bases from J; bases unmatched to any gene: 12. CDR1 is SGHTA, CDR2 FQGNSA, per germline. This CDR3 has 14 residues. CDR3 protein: CASSFLTSPPIQYF. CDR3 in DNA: TGTGCCAGCAGCTTCCTGACTAGCCCGCCTATACAGTACTTC. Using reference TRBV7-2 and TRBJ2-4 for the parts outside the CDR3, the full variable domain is GAGVSQSPSNKVTEKGKDVELRCDPISGHTALYWYRQSLGQGLEFLIYFQGNSAPDKSGLPSDRFSAERTGGSVSTLTIQRTQQEDSAVYLCASSFLTSPPIQYFGAGTRLSVL.